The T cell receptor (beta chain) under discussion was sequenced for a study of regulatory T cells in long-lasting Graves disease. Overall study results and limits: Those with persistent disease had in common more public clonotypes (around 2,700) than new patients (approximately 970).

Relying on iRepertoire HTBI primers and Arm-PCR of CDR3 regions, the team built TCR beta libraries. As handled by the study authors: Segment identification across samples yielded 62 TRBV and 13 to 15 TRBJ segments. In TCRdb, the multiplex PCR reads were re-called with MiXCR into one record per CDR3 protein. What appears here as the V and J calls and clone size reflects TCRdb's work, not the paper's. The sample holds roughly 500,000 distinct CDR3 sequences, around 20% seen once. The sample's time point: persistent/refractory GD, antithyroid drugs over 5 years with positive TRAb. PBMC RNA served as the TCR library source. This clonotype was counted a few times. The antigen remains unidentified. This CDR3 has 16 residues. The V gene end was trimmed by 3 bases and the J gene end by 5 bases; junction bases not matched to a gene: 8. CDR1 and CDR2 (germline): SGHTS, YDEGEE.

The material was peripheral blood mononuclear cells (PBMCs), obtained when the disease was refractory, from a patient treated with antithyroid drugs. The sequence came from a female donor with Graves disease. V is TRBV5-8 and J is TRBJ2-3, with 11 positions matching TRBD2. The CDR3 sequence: CASSSVTSGDLDTQYF. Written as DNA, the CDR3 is TGTGCCAGCAGCTCCGTGACTAGCGGGGACCTAGATACGCAGTATTTT.